The 14 T cell receptor beta chains listed next were all sequenced from one sample in a study of blood T cell repertoires in COVID-19. The assay was immunoSEQ multiplex PCR, and TCRdb's table has in-frame clones only and misses some. Here the sample spans 75,000 to 90,000 clones, approximately 89% being singletons. Material: peripheral blood. These TCRs come from an elderly man with acute or convalescent COVID-19.

The V and J genes are TRBV5-6 and TRBJ2-7; 7 nucleotides align to TRBD1. Per the germline V gene, CDR1 is SGHDT and CDR2 is YYEEEE. The CDR3 has 15 residues. V was clipped by 4 bases and J by 3 bases; unmatched bases: 10. The DNA of the CDR3 is TGTGCCAGCAGCACGATGGGGACAGCATTCTACGAGCAGTACTTC. Translation gives CASSTMGTAFYEQYF.

The V gene is TRBV12-3 or TRBV12-4, the J gene TRBJ1-1; 7 bases match TRBD1. The V and J ends lost 5 bases and 5 bases, in that order; junction bases with no gene match: 5. CDR3 length: 13 amino acids. In DNA, the CDR3 is TGTGCCAGCAGTCTCTACAGGGGAACTGAAGCTTTCTTT. Amino acids: CASSLYRGTEAFF.

This rearrangement joins TRBV9 to TRBJ1-5; D is ambiguous. The CDR3 totals 15 residues. CDR1 SGDLS and CDR2 YYNGEE come from the germline V gene. V lost 0 bases to trimming and J lost 4 bases, with 11 bases between them. The CDR3 DNA reads TGTGCCAGCAGCGTAGGTGACAACGATAATCAGCCCCAGCATTTT. It specifies CASSVGDNDNQPQHF.

This clone was detected only once. The chain combines TRBV25-1 with TRBJ1-2, with TRBD1 identical over 9 bases. This CDR3 has 15 residues. V lost 3 bases, J lost 5 bases, and 7 bases stayed unmatched. Germline-derived CDR1 and CDR2 are MGHDK and SYGVNS. The DNA for the CDR3 is TGTGCCAGCAGTGATACCCGGACAGGGGAGTATGGCTACACCTTC. It encodes CASSDTRTGEYGYTF.

The chain recombines TRBV24-1 with TRBJ2-3; TRBD1 might be the D (5 bases). Per the germline V gene, CDR1 is KGHDR and CDR2 is SFDVKD. This CDR3 comprises 18 residues. V was clipped by 5 bases and J by 0 bases, with 20 bases between them. CDR3 region: CATSGSGTGPASTDTQYF. As DNA, the CDR3 is TGTGCCACCAGTGGTTCTGGCACAGGCCCTGCTAGCACAGATACGCAGTATTTT.

This chain uses TRBV6-5 with TRBJ1-2, with TRBD1 as a possible D gene (6 bases). Germline loops: CDR1 MNHEY, CDR2 SVGAGI. This CDR3 spans 15 amino acids. V dropped 6 bases and J dropped 2 bases, with 16 bases sitting between them. The CDR3 here is CASSPGLTGNYGYTF. CDR3 nucleotides: TGTGCCAGCAGCCCCGGCCTGACAGGCAACTATGGCTACACCTTC.

V usage is TRBV5-1 and J usage is TRBJ1-2, with 9 bases that match TRBD1. CDR3 length equals 16 residues. In germline, CDR1 is SGHRS, CDR2 YFSETQ. V lost 0 bases, J lost 3 bases, and 6 bases stayed unmatched. CDR3 region: CASSLGGQGIDYGYTF. The CDR3, as DNA: TGCGCCAGCAGCTTGGGGGGACAGGGTATTGACTATGGCTACACCTTC.

This chain uses TRBV27 with TRBJ1-5; unclear D gene. CDR3 length: 12 amino acids. Looked up from germline, CDR1 is MNHEY and CDR2 is SMNVEV (reference sequence). Trimming stripped 6 bases from V and 8 bases from J, with 11 bases between. CDR3 protein: CASSRTGKPQHF. For the CDR3, the DNA is TGTGCCAGCAGCCGGACGGGGAAGCCCCAGCATTTT.

The chain is built from TRBV2 and TRBJ1-2, with a possible D match to TRBD1 (5 bases). V dropped 11 bases and J dropped 0 bases, with 10 bases sitting between them. Germline assignment: CDR1 SNHLY and CDR2 FYNNEI. The CDR3 is 12 residues long. The CDR3 is CASGVTNYGYTF. CDR3 coding DNA: TGTGCCTCGGGGGTAACTAACTATGGCTACACCTTC.

V usage is TRBV27 and J usage is TRBJ1-2; possible D gene TRBD1, 6 bases. Looked up from germline, CDR1 is MNHEY and CDR2 is SMNVEV (reference sequence). V shed 0 bases and J shed 0 bases, with 11 bases lying between them. The CDR3 covers 16 residues. For the CDR3, the DNA is TGTGCCAGCAGTTTATCGGAGGCAGGGGCTAACTATGGCTACACCTTC. Amino acids: CASSLSEAGANYGYTF.

The chain couples TRBV18 to TRBJ1-1, with 9 bases that match TRBD1. The germline gives CDR1 KGHSH, CDR2 LQKENI. This CDR3 has 15 residues. J lost 1 base, V lost 5 bases, and 5 bases had no gene match. The CDR3 bases are TGTGCCAGCTCAACCCGGACAGGGGCGAACACTGAAGCTTTCTTT. The encoded protein is CASSTRTGANTEAFF.

Comment on this clone: The same CDR3 arises from other DNA sequences in this sample as well. The chain carries TRBV5-1 and TRBJ2-3; a weak D match, TRBD2 (5 bases). There are 14 residues in the CDR3. CDR1 SGHRS and CDR2 YFSETQ come from the germline V gene. Trimming cost V 0 bases and J 2 bases, with 7 bases left between them. The CDR3 spells CASSLGGATDTQYF. The CDR3 nucleotides are TGCGCCAGCAGCTTGGGGGGAGCCACAGATACGCAGTATTTT.

The J gene is TRBJ2-2, the V gene TRBV20-1; perhaps TRBD1 as D (5 bases). Germline CDR1 reads DFQATT; CDR2 reads SNEGSKA (reference sequence). Trimming cost V 3 bases and J 4 bases, with 15 bases left between them. This CDR3 comprises 15 residues. Written as DNA, the CDR3 is TGCAGTGCTAGTCAGGGCCAGCTTATCACCGGGGAGCTGTTTTTT. It specifies CSASQGQLITGELFF.

This clone was picked up one time. The chain couples TRBV6-5 to TRBJ2-7, with 8 bases fitting TRBD1. The CDR3 covers 13 residues. The junction had 9 bases not matched to a gene; V was cut back by 5 bases and J by 9 bases. CDR1 and CDR2 (germline): MNHEY, SVGAGI. The CDR3 coding sequence is TGTGCCAGCAGTCATCCCCCAGGGGGCAGGCAGTACTTC. Translation gives CASSHPPGGRQYF.